Below, 28 T cell receptor beta chains from the same sample are listed, as sequenced in a study of human T cells and chemical hapten exposure. TCRdb analysed the RACE reads with MiXCR anew, one entry per CDR3 protein. The sample lists fewer than 90,000 distinct CDR3 sequences, about 6.6% occurring once. Specified time point: patch test 2, 6 weeks after DPC sensitization. As to treatment: therapeutic diphenylcyclopropenone sensitization with weekly scalp DPC. The sequences come from whole blood, collected in connection with sensitization to the hapten diphenylcyclopropenone (DPC). The source is a woman aged 25 to 45 with alopecia areata. Some clones in this sample may be carry-over from other donors' samples.

This clonotype was observed many times. The rearrangement links TRBV12-3 or TRBV12-4 to TRBJ1-2; D ambiguous. The V end was cut by 3 bases, the J end by 0 bases, with 8 bases between. The length of the CDR3 is 14 residues. The DNA of the CDR3 is TGTGCCAGCAGTTTTTCGCGGGCTAACTATGGCTACACCTTC. Translated: CASSFSRANYGYTF.

This clonotype showed up many times. For the CDR3, the DNA is TGTGCCAGCAGCACCACCCACGGCCGGGGAGGATACAATGAGCAGTTCTTC. It codes for CASSTTHGRGGYNEQFF. The chain links TRBV9 to TRBJ2-1; TRBD2 might be the D (6 bases). The germline V and J ends were trimmed by 4 bases and 4 bases, with 21 bases remaining between them. Germline assignment: CDR1 SGDLS and CDR2 YYNGEE. The CDR3 runs 17 residues.

This clonotype turned up a few times. The genes are TRBV27 and TRBJ1-5; D gene unclear. The CDR3 is 17 residues long. Germline V gene lookup returns CDR1 MNHEY and CDR2 SMNVEV (reference sequence). With 2 bases removed from V and 3 bases from J, the gap between germline ends came to 17 bases. CDR3 in amino acids: CASSLLPVGEDNQPQHF. CDR3 DNA: TGTGCCAGCAGTTTACTCCCGGTCGGGGAGGACAATCAGCCCCAGCATTTT.

This clonotype was recorded at least ten times. The chain combines TRBV30 with TRBJ2-1, with D tentatively TRBD1 or TRBD2 (5 bases each). Trimming took 0 bases from V and 8 from J, leaving 14 bases between them. CDR1 and CDR2 (germline): GTSNPN, SVGIG (reference sequence). The CDR3 totals 14 residues. CDR3 sequence reads: CAWSVGASFHEQFF. DNA of the CDR3: TGTGCCTGGAGTGTAGGGGCTAGCTTCCATGAGCAGTTCTTC.

This clonotype was recorded many times. The V gene is TRBV4-1, the J gene TRBJ1-5, with D unresolved. Trimming shortened V by 1 base and J by 7 bases, and 17 bases separated the two germline ends. This CDR3 is 16 amino acids long. Germline V gene sequence: CDR1 MGHRA, CDR2 YSYEKL. The CDR3 sequence: CASSQVYDGWGQPQHF. The CDR3 nucleotides are TGCGCCAGCAGCCAAGTCTATGACGGGTGGGGACAGCCCCAGCATTTT.

The chain is built from TRBV12-3 or TRBV12-4 and TRBJ1-2; TRBD1 agrees at 8 bases. The V segment lost 6 bases and the J segment 7 bases; nucleotides outside the gene matches: 4. The CDR3 has 12 residues. The CDR3 loop reads CASRATGGGYTF. The CDR3 coding sequence is TGTGCCAGCAGAGCAACAGGGGGTGGCTACACCTTC.

The chain uses TRBV3-1 and TRBJ2-3, with no clear D. Germline assignment: CDR1 LGHDT and CDR2 YNNKEL (reference sequence). CDR3 size: 13 residues. The V end lost 4 bases, the J end lost 4 bases, and 9 bases lay between the germline ends. Written as DNA, the CDR3 is TGTGCCAGCAGCCCTAATGTCGCAGATACGCAGTATTTT. This gives the protein CASSPNVADTQYF.

This clonotype was observed at least ten times. This chain links TRBV7-2 with TRBJ2-7; no reliable D call. The V end was cut by 5 bases, the J end by 0 bases, with 8 bases between. The CDR3 is made up of 13 amino acids. Germline assignment: CDR1 SGHTA and CDR2 FQGNSA. The CDR3 region has the DNA TGTGCCAGCAGCCCCCAGAGCTCCTACGAGCAGTACTTC. Translated, it gives CASSPQSSYEQYF.

This chain uses TRBV2 with TRBJ2-7, with D hard to call. Germline CDR1 reads SNHLY; CDR2 reads FYNNEI. The CDR3 contains 11 residues. V was clipped by 6 bases and J by 4 bases, with 7 bases between them. The CDR3 here is CASSAQYEQYF. The CDR3 coding sequence is TGTGCCAGCAGCGCCCAATACGAGCAGTACTTC.

For this clonotype: This sequence may be a read error, since a much larger clone differs from it by one base. The chain couples TRBV7-2 to TRBJ2-7; a possible D gene is TRBD2 (6 bases). Germline CDR1 and CDR2: SGHTA and FQGNSA. V gave up 5 bases and J gave up 3 bases, with 14 bases separating them. The length of the CDR3 is 14 residues. CDR3 nucleotides: TGTGCCAGCAGCCTCCAGGTGGGGGGCTACGAGCAGTACTTC. Translating gives CASSLQVGGYEQYF. Based on the CDR3 plus reference TRBV7-2 and TRBJ2-7, the full variable domain is GAGVSQSPSNKVTEKGKDVELRCDPISGHTALYWYRQSLGQGLEFLIYFQGNSAPDKSGLPSDRFSAERTGGSVSTLTIQRTQQEDSAVYLCASSLQVGGYEQYFGPGTRLTVT.

CDR3 sequence reads: CASSLTTGMGGNTIYF. CDR3 in DNA: TGTGCCAGCAGCTTAACGACAGGGATGGGCGGAAACACCATATATTTT. The chain employs TRBV7-3 and TRBJ1-3; 7 bases map to TRBD1. Germline V gene lookup returns CDR1 SGHTA and CDR2 FQGTGA. The CDR3 is made up of 16 amino acids. J was trimmed by 4 bases and V by 0 bases; bases with no gene match: 6.

Here the CDR3 reads CASSYGGGTSGANVLTF. The CDR3 coding sequence is TGTGCCAGCAGCTATGGAGGGGGCACCTCTGGGGCCAACGTCCTGACTTTC. The chain couples TRBV11-2 to TRBJ2-6, with D possibly TRBD1 on 7 matching bases. V shed 4 bases and J shed 0 bases, with 13 bases lying between them. Germline CDR1 and CDR2: SGHAT and FQNNGV. This CDR3 has 17 amino acids.

This clonotype was recorded at least ten times. The chain uses TRBV12-3 or TRBV12-4 and TRBJ2-7; the D is unclear. V lost 7 bases and J 2 bases, leaving 15 bases between the germline ends. CDR3 length: 14 residues. For the CDR3, the DNA is TGTGCCAGCACCATGCATAACGAAGCCTACGAGCAGTACTTC. Its protein is CASTMHNEAYEQYF.

The V gene is TRBV9, the J gene TRBJ1-6, with D perhaps TRBD1 (5 bases). Trimming removed 2 bases at V and 4 bases at J, with 7 bases between. Germline V gene lookup returns CDR1 SGDLS and CDR2 YYNGEE. CDR3 length: 14 amino acids. The CDR3 is CASSVDIYNSPLHF. In DNA form, the CDR3 reads TGTGCCAGCAGCGTGGACATTTATAATTCACCCCTCCACTTT.

This clonotype was counted ten times or more. This sequence joins TRBV11-2 and TRBJ2-7; D might be TRBD1 or TRBD2, each matching 5 bases. Trimming removed 5 bases at V and 7 bases at J, with 9 bases between. This CDR3 is built from 11 residues. CDR1 and CDR2 from the germline V gene are SGHAT and FQNNGV. This CDR3 is CASSPWGEQYF. The CDR3 nucleotides are TGTGCCAGCAGCCCGTGGGGGGAGCAGTACTTC.

This clonotype has only a few counts. One junction end does not reproduce the germline sequence, and a read error may be involved. The chain recombines TRBV5-6 with TRBJ1-6, with D tentatively TRBD1 (5 bases). The length of the CDR3 is 13 residues. The germline gives CDR1 SGHDT, CDR2 YYEEEE. Written as DNA, the CDR3 is TGTGCCAGCAGATTGGGGACCCACTCACCCCTCCACTTT. Protein sequence: CASRLGTHSPLHF.

The rearrangement links TRBV11-3 to TRBJ1-6; D gene ambiguous. Germline V gene data show CDR1 as SGHNT and CDR2 as YENEEA. The CDR3 covers 17 residues. Trimming left V 5 bases short and J 13 bases short, with 27 bases between. CDR3 DNA sequence: TGTGCCAGCAGCCCCTTGCTTAAGGACGGACCCCCTAAGCCCCTCCACTTT. Translated, it gives CASSPLLKDGPPKPLHF.

The gene calls are TRBV12-3 or TRBV12-4 and TRBJ1-1; 7 bases match TRBD1. This CDR3 is built from 14 residues. V lost 6 bases and J lost 0; bases outside the gene matches: 4. The CDR3 bases are TGTGCCAGCAGAACGGACAGGATGAACACTGAAGCTTTCTTT. Protein: CASRTDRMNTEAFF.

This clonotype was seen at least ten times. V gene TRBV30 combines with J gene TRBJ2-5, with 15 bases that match TRBD2. CDR1 and CDR2 (germline): GTSNPN, SVGIG (reference sequence). There are 16 residues in the CDR3. J was trimmed by 5 bases and V by 5 bases; bases with no gene match: 9. The CDR3 here is CAWGMGLAGGRETQYF. CDR3 nucleotide sequence: TGTGCCTGGGGAATGGGACTAGCGGGGGGTAGGGAGACCCAGTACTTC.

The chain has TRBV29-1 and TRBJ2-7; 8 bases fit TRBD1. The germline CDR1 and CDR2 sequences are SQVTM and ANQGSEA. Trimming took 3 bases from V and 3 from J; bases not matched to a gene: 7. This CDR3 is 14 amino acids long. As DNA, the CDR3 is TGCAGCGTTGATGTGTCAGGGGGCTTCTACGAGCAGTACTTC. Protein: CSVDVSGGFYEQYF.

There are many counts of this clonotype. The chain recombines TRBV6-2 or TRBV6-3 with TRBJ1-2; TRBD1 is a possible D gene (5 bases). Germline V CDR1 and CDR2: MNHEY, SVGEGT. V was shortened by 5 bases and J by 7 bases, with 20 bases between the two germline ends. The CDR3 is 15 amino acids. The CDR3 coding sequence is TGTGCCAGCAGTCCCTATACCGGGGCGTTATTTGGCTACACCTTC. It is translated as CASSPYTGALFGYTF.

The table lists this clonotype with a few counts. This chain joins TRBV6-5 and TRBJ2-1, with D possibly matching TRBD1 (6 bases). With 7 bases removed from V and 8 bases from J, the gap between germline ends came to 18 bases. CDR1 is MNHEY and CDR2 is SVGAGI in the germline V gene. The CDR3 loop spans 14 amino acids. The CDR3 here is CASTRTEGLYEQFF. The CDR3 bases are TGTGCCAGCACTCGGACAGAGGGTTTGTATGAGCAGTTCTTC.

This clonotype showed up many times. The CDR3 sequence: CASSLSGGGDEQYF. Written as DNA, the CDR3 is TGTGCCAGCAGCCTCTCTGGCGGGGGGGACGAGCAGTACTTC. V gene TRBV12-3 or TRBV12-4 combines with J gene TRBJ2-7; TRBD2 matches 9 bases. The ends lost 6 bases at V and 5 bases at J; junction bases unmatched: 8. The CDR3 is 14 residues long.

This clonotype was seen repeatedly, ten times or more. The chain couples TRBV7-2 to TRBJ1-1; D is unclear. Trimming pared 0 bases from V and 2 bases from J, leaving 10 bases between. This CDR3 has 15 amino acids. CDR1 is SGHTA and CDR2 is FQGNSA in the germline V gene. This chain's CDR3 is CASSLAFSGNTEAFF. The CDR3 DNA follows: TGTGCCAGCAGCTTAGCGTTCAGTGGTAACACTGAAGCTTTCTTT.

This clonotype was observed a handful of times. This may be a read error: a much more frequent sequence differs by one nucleotide. The CDR3 loop reads CASSVATRGPCSTQYF. The CDR3 nucleotides read TGTGCCAGCAGCGTAGCCACGAGGGGCCCGTGTTCTACGCAGTATTTT. The V and J genes are TRBV9 and TRBJ2-3; the D call may be TRBD1 or TRBD2 (5 bases each). V dropped 0 bases and J dropped 8 bases, with 19 bases sitting between them. Germline CDR1 is SGDLS and CDR2 is YYNGEE. The CDR3 contains 16 residues.

The chain uses TRBV20-1 and TRBJ2-7, with 8 bases aligning to TRBD2. The CDR3 length is 17 residues. Germline V lookup: CDR1 DFQATT, CDR2 SNEGSKA (reference sequence). V was pared by 0 bases and J by 3 bases, with 13 bases of the junction left unmatched. Written as DNA, the CDR3 is TGCAGTGCTAGAGATCCCGGGACCGGGACTAGAAGCTACGAGCAGTACTTC. Encoded protein: CSARDPGTGTRSYEQYF.

The chain employs TRBV6-1 and TRBJ1-1; no definite D call. V was trimmed by 6 bases and J by 4 bases, leaving 24 bases between them. Per germline, CDR1 MNHNS and CDR2 SASEGT. The CDR3 covers 17 residues. Written as DNA, the CDR3 is TGTGCCAGCAGCCAAAAAGGCGTTGTTCGTGAGGGCACTGAAGCTTTCTTT. Translation: CASSQKGVVREGTEAFF.

The chain combines TRBV3-1 with TRBJ2-3, with unresolved D. With 2 bases removed from V and 5 bases from J, the gap between germline ends came to 11 bases. The CDR3 loop spans 14 amino acids. In germline, CDR1 is LGHDT, CDR2 YNNKEL (reference sequence). The chain's CDR3 is CASSQMATRDTQYF. The CDR3 DNA reads as TGTGCCAGCAGCCAAATGGCTACTCGAGATACGCAGTATTTT.